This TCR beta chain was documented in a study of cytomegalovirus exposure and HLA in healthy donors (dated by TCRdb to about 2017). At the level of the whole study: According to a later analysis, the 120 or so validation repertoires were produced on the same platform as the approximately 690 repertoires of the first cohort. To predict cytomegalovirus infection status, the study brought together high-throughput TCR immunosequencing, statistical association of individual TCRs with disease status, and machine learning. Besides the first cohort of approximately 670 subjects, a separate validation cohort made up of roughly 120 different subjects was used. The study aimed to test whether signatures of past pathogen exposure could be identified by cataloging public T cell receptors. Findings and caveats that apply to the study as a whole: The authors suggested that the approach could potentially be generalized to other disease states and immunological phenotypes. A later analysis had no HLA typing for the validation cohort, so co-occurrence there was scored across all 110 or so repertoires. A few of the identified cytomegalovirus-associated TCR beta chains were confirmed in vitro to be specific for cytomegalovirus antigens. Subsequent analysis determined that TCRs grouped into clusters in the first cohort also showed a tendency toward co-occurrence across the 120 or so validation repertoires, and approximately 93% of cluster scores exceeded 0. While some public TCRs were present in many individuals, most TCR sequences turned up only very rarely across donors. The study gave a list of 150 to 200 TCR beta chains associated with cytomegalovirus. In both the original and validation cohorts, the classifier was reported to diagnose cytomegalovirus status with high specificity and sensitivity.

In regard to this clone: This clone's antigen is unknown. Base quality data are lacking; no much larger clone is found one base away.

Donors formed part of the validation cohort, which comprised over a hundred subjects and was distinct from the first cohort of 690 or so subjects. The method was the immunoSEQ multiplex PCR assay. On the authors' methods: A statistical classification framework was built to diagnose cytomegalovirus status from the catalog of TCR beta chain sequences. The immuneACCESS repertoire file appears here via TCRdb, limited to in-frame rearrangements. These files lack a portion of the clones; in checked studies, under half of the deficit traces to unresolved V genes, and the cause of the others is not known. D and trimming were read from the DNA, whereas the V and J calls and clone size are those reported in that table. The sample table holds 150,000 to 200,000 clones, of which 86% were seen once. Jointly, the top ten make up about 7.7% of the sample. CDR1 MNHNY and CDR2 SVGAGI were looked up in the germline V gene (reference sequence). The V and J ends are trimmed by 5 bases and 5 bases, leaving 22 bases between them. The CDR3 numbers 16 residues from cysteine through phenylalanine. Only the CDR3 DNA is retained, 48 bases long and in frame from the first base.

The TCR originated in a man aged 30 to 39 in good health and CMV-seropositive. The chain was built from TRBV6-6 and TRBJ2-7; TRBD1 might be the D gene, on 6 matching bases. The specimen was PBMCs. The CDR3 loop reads CASSQLQGVVVHEQYF. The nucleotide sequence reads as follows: TGTGCCAGCAGTCAACTACAGGGTGTGGTTGTCCACGAGCAGTACTTC.